This T cell receptor beta chain was observed in a study of blood T cell repertoires in COVID-19. Across the study: Some COVID-19 samples were acute and others convalescent; all came from the United States, Italy and Spain. T cells, B-cell-depleted T cells, or PBMCs supplied cDNA or gDNA.

In the authors' workflow: Reference gene primer amplification in the assay estimated nucleated cell counts. Clones were read by immunoSEQ multiplex PCR, and TCRdb kept only the in-frame ones, dropping some. V, J and clone size are taken as reported in that table, and D and trimming were inferred from the DNA itself. Of about 86,000 clones in the sample, 65% to 85% were seen once. Germline-derived CDR1 and CDR2 are LNHDA and SQIVND (reference sequence). The CDR3 runs to 15 residues. The trim removed 5 bases at V and 1 base at J, leaving 5 bases unmatched. The chain has TRBV19 and TRBJ2-3; 8 bases are shared with TRBD1. The clonotype comes from a woman older than 75 with active or convalescent COVID-19. Sequences were obtained from peripheral blood. The CDR3 loop is CASSEDRAGTDTQYF. CDR3 DNA: TGTGCCAGTAGTGAGGACAGGGCGGGCACAGATACGCAGTATTTT. Drawing the rest from reference TRBV19 and TRBJ2-3, the complete variable domain is DGGITQSPKYLFRKEGQNVTLSCEQNLNHDAMYWYRQDPGQGLRLIYYSQIVNDFQKGDIAEGYSVSREKKESFPLTVTSAQKNPTAFYLCASSEDRAGTDTQYFGPGTRLTVL.